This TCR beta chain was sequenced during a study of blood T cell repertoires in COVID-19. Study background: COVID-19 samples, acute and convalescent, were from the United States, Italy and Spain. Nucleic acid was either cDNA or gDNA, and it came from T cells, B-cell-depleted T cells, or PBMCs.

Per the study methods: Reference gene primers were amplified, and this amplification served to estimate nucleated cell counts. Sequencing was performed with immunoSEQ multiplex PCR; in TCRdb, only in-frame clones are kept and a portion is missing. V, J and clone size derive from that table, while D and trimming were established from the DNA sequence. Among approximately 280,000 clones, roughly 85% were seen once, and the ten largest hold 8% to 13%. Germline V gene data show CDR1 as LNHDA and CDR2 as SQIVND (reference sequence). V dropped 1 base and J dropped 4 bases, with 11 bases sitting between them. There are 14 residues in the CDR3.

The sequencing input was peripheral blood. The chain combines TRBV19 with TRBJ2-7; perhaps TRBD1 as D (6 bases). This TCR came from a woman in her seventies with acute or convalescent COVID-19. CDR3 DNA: TGTGCCAGTAGTATAGGACAGGAGGCTTACGAGCAGTACTTC. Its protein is CASSIGQEAYEQYF.